The next 24 T cell receptor beta chains were all read from a single sample in a study of shared clonotypes between healthy human individuals. Method: immunoSEQ multiplex PCR; TCRdb's copy keeps in-frame clones and lacks some. Seen here are 1.4 million or so clones, 98% observed once, and the top ten hold 0.3% to 0.45%. Sample: naive CD4+ T cells sorted from blood. Subset here: CD45RA+ positively selected. Source of these receptors: a young man in good health.

In its sample, this clone was seen once. This sequence joins TRBV5-5 and TRBJ1-2; 11 bases are shared with TRBD1. Germline-derived CDR1 and CDR2 are SGHKS and YYEKEE (reference sequence). V trimming: 9 bases; J trimming: 8 bases; junction bases outside the gene matches: 12. The CDR3 is 14 residues long. Here the CDR3 reads CATSADRGRKGYTF. The CDR3 nucleotides are TGTGCCACCTCCGCGGACAGGGGGCGAAAAGGCTACACCTTC.

This chain joins TRBV10-3 and TRBJ2-3, with 7 positions matching TRBD2. This CDR3 is built from 15 residues. V trimming: 3 bases; J trimming: 0 bases; junction bases outside the gene matches: 3. Per germline, CDR1 ENHRY and CDR2 SYGVKD. The CDR3 DNA follows: TGTGCCATCAGTGACCTAGCGGAAAGCACAGATACGCAGTATTTT. It codes for CAISDLAESTDTQYF.

The gene calls are TRBV10-3 and TRBJ2-5, with D perhaps matching TRBD1 or TRBD2 (5 bases each). CDR1 is ENHRY and CDR2 is SYGVKD in the germline V gene. V was clipped by 5 bases and J by 1 base, with 11 bases between them. This CDR3 is built from 14 residues. CDR3 region: CAISYTGTQETQYF. Here the CDR3 DNA reads TGTGCCATCAGTTACACCGGGACCCAAGAGACCCAGTACTTC.

V and J are TRBV28 and TRBJ2-1; 7 bases align to TRBD2. CDR1 and CDR2 from the germline V gene are MDHEN and SYDVKM. The CDR3 length is 15 residues. J gave up 7 bases and V 3 bases, and 9 bases lay outside the gene matches. CDR3 sequence: CASSFGLAAKNEQFF. The CDR3 bases are TGTGCCAGCAGTTTTGGTCTAGCGGCGAAGAATGAGCAGTTCTTC.

The chain employs TRBV7-2 and TRBJ2-7; D not resolved. The CDR3 runs 16 residues. Per germline, CDR1 SGHTA and CDR2 FQGNSA. Trimming took off 2 bases at V and 2 bases at J, with 16 bases between the two ends. The CDR3 loop is CASSLYQLQNPYEQYF. In DNA, the CDR3 is TGTGCCAGCAGCTTATATCAACTCCAAAACCCCTACGAGCAGTACTTC.

The chain carries TRBV2 and TRBJ1-1, with D possibly TRBD1 on 6 matching bases. The V gene lost 5 bases and the J gene lost 2 bases, with 12 bases spanning the gap. This CDR3 region has 14 residues. Per germline, CDR1 SNHLY and CDR2 FYNNEI. The CDR3 DNA follows: TGTGCCAGCAGTCGAGACAGGCCAAACACTGAAGCTTTCTTT. It codes for CASSRDRPNTEAFF.

This clone was recorded only once. The sample contains more than one DNA sequence encoding this CDR3. The CDR3 bases are TGTGCCAGCAGTTCACAGGGAGCCGGGGAGCTGTTTTTT. Translation gives CASSSQGAGELFF. This chain links TRBV2 with TRBJ2-2; possible D gene TRBD1, 6 bases. The CDR3 is 13 amino acids. V was pared by 5 bases and J by 6 bases, with 10 bases between. Germline CDR1 reads SNHLY; CDR2 reads FYNNEI.

The chain has TRBV27 and TRBJ2-4, with D tentatively TRBD1 (5 bases). Trimming shortened V by 3 bases and J by 4 bases, and 10 bases separated the two germline ends. The CDR3 is 14 residues long. Germline CDR1 is MNHEY and CDR2 is SMNVEV (reference sequence). This CDR3 is CASSFSDTKNIQYF. CDR3 DNA sequence: TGTGCCAGCAGTTTTTCGGACACTAAAAACATTCAGTACTTC.

The chain combines TRBV5-1 with TRBJ2-7, with 9 bases fitting TRBD1. Germline lookup yields CDR1 SGHRS and CDR2 YFSETQ. The length of the CDR3 is 14 residues. J gave up 4 bases and V 7 bases, and 9 bases lay outside the gene matches. The CDR3 nucleotides read TGCGCCAGCCGCCTCCCCGGGACAGGGTACGAGCAGTACTTC. It yields the protein CASRLPGTGYEQYF.

The chain uses TRBV11-2 and TRBJ2-6, with D hard to call. CDR3 size: 17 residues. V was trimmed by 5 bases and J by 7 bases, leaving 21 bases between them. Per germline, CDR1 SGHAT and CDR2 FQNNGV. The CDR3 sequence is CASSPTSGLARANVLTF. CDR3 nucleotides: TGTGCCAGCAGCCCGACTTCGGGTCTCGCCAGAGCCAACGTCCTGACTTTC.

The chain links TRBV28 to TRBJ1-2; TRBD1 is a possible D gene (5 bases). Germline loops: CDR1 MDHEN, CDR2 SYDVKM. This CDR3 has 13 amino acids. Trimming took 3 bases from V and 4 from J, leaving 9 bases between them. CDR3 loop: CASSFRDFYGYTF. DNA of the CDR3: TGTGCCAGCAGTTTCCGGGACTTCTATGGCTACACCTTC.

The V and J genes are TRBV11-2 and TRBJ2-7; 12 nucleotides line up with TRBD1. Germline V gene lookup returns CDR1 SGHAT and CDR2 FQNNGV. The CDR3 consists of 13 residues. V was pared by 6 bases and J by 9 bases, with 6 bases of the junction left unmatched. CDR3 residues: CASRTGTGGRQYF. CDR3 in DNA: TGTGCCAGCAGAACCGGGACAGGGGGCCGGCAGTACTTC.

The chain combines TRBV12-5 with TRBJ2-7; D not certain. Trimming removed 0 bases at V and 4 bases at J, with 4 bases between. The CDR3 consists of 12 residues. Germline V gene data show CDR1 as LGHNT and CDR2 as FRNRAP. In DNA, the CDR3 is TGTGCTAGTGGTTTGGTGGCTTACGAGCAGTACTTC. Translated, it gives CASGLVAYEQYF.

The V and J genes are TRBV21-1 and TRBJ2-7. TRBV21-1 is flagged as a pseudogene. CDR3 length equals 12 residues. The CDR3 spells CASSRVTSRQYF. Written as DNA, the CDR3 is TGTGCCAGCAGCCGTGTTACATCGCGGCAGTACTTC.

As for this clone: At the DNA level, this CDR3 is encoded by other sequences in the same sample as well. This chain joins TRBV5-4 and TRBJ2-3; 10 bases fit TRBD2. Looked up from germline, CDR1 is SGHNT and CDR2 is YYREEE (reference sequence). The V and J ends lost 0 bases and 1 base, in that order; junction bases with no gene match: 2. The CDR3 loop spans 16 amino acids. The CDR3 DNA reads as TGTGCCAGCAGCTTGGGGCTAGCGGGAGGCACAGATACGCAGTATTTT. Residues: CASSLGLAGGTDTQYF.

The chain combines TRBV5-4 with TRBJ2-1; a possible D gene is TRBD2 (6 bases). The CDR3 has 13 residues. The V gene's germline CDR1 is SGHNT and CDR2 YYREEE (reference sequence). V was trimmed by 4 bases and J by 9 bases, leaving 14 bases between them. The CDR3 here is CASSLSGLGEQFF. CDR3 bases: TGTGCCAGCAGCCTCAGCGGGCTCGGTGAGCAGTTCTTC.

The V gene is TRBV23-1, the J gene TRBJ1-2; TRBD1 aligns across 8 bases. TRBV23-1 is an ORF, and what it does is uncertain. V lost 6 bases and J lost 2; bases outside the gene matches: 5. The CDR3 spans 14 residues. CDR3 DNA: TGCGCCAGCAGGGGGGACAGGCAAAACTATGGCTACACCTTC. Protein: CASRGDRQNYGYTF.

V usage is TRBV6-5 and J usage is TRBJ1-4, with D possibly being TRBD1 (5 bases). The CDR3 has 16 amino acids. Germline V gene data show CDR1 as MNHEY and CDR2 as SVGAGI. V lost 4 bases and J lost 8, with 20 bases in between. The CDR3 DNA reads as TGTGCCAGCAGTTCAGGGACCACCTTCGAAGGGGAAAAACTGTTTTTT. It translates to CASSSGTTFEGEKLFF.

The J gene is TRBJ2-1, the V gene TRBV15; 12 bases agree with TRBD1. V lost 5 bases and J lost 7; bases outside the gene matches: 6. The CDR3 is 15 amino acids. The germline V gene has CDR1 LNHNV and CDR2 YYDKDF (reference sequence). The CDR3 is CATSGDRGLFNEQFF. The CDR3 DNA follows: TGTGCCACCAGCGGGGACAGGGGGCTGTTTAATGAGCAGTTCTTC.

V usage is TRBV19 and J usage is TRBJ1-2, with D hard to call. The germline V gene encodes CDR1 LNHDA and CDR2 SQIVND (reference sequence). CDR3 length: 13 residues. V was shortened by 5 bases and J by 1 base, with 8 bases between the two germline ends. The DNA of the CDR3 is TGTGCCAGTAGTGACGGATATAACTATGGCTACACCTTC. Amino acid sequence: CASSDGYNYGYTF.

The V call is TRBV29-1, the J call TRBJ1-1; D might be TRBD1 (6 bases). Trimming left V 7 bases short and J 4 bases short, with 19 bases between. The CDR3 contains 14 residues. The germline gives CDR1 SQVTM, CDR2 ANQGSEA. The CDR3 loop is CSAVHRVGRTEAFF. Here the CDR3 DNA reads TGCAGCGCCGTACACAGGGTGGGGCGCACTGAAGCTTTCTTT.

The V call is TRBV5-4, the J call TRBJ2-4; no definite D call. There are 13 residues in the CDR3. Germline V gives CDR1 SGHNT, CDR2 YYREEE (reference sequence). Trimming took off 2 bases at V and 1 base at J, with 4 bases between the two ends. Here the CDR3 reads CASSLGAKNIQYF. CDR3 nucleotides: TGTGCCAGCAGCTTAGGGGCCAAAAACATTCAGTACTTC. Full variable domain (missing parts from reference TRBV5-4 and TRBJ2-4): ETGVTQSPTHLIKTRGQQVTLRCSSQSGHNTVSWYQQALGQGPQFIFQYYREEENGRGNFPPRFSGLQFPNYSSELNVNALELDDSALYLCASSLGAKNIQYFGAGTRLSVL.

This sequence joins TRBV6-4 and TRBJ2-4, with TRBD1 matching 10 bases. The CDR3 spans 16 residues. In germline, CDR1 is MRHNA, CDR2 SNTAGT. The V and J ends lost 2 bases and 9 bases, in that order; junction bases with no gene match: 10. The CDR3 DNA reads TGTGCCAGCAGTGACCCGGACAGGGGGGGTTATGCCATTCAGTACTTC. It specifies CASSDPDRGGYAIQYF.

This chain connects TRBV11-3 to TRBJ2-2, with TRBD2 matching over 11 bases. The CDR3 extends over 17 amino acids. The V segment lost 5 bases and the J segment 4 bases; nucleotides outside the gene matches: 9. Per germline, CDR1 SGHNT and CDR2 YENEEA. The CDR3 sequence is CASSLHLLAGATGELFF. The CDR3 coding sequence is TGTGCCAGCAGCCTACACTTACTAGCGGGAGCCACCGGGGAGCTGTTTTTT.